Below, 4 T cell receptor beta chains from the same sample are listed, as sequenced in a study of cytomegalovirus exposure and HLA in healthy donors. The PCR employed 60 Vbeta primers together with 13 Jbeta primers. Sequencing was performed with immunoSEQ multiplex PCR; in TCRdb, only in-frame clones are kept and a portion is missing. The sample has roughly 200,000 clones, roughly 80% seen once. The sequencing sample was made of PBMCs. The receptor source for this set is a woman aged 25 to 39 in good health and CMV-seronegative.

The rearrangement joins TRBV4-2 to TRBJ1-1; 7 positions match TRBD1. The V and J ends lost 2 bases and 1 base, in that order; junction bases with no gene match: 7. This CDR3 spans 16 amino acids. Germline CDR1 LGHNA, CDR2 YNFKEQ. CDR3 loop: CASSQQTGQRNTEAFF. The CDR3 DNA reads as TGTGCCAGCAGCCAACAGACGGGACAGCGGAACACTGAAGCTTTCTTT.

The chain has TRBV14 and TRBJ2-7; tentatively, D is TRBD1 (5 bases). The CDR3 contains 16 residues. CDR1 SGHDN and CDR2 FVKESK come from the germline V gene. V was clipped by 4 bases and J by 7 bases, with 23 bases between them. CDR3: CASSPLRGGTLGEQYF. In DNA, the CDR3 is TGTGCCAGCAGCCCCCTTAGGGGCGGAACCCTTGGGGAGCAGTACTTC. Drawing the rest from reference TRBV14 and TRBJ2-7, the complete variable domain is EAGVTQFPSHSVIEKGQTVTLRCDPISGHDNLYWYRRVMGKEIKFLLHFVKESKQDESGMPNNRFLAERTGGTYSTLKVQPAELEDSGVYFCASSPLRGGTLGEQYFGPGTRLTVT.

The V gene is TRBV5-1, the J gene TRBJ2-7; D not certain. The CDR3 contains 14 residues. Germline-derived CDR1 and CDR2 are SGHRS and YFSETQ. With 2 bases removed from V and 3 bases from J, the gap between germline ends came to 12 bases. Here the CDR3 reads CASSLGDVFYEQYF. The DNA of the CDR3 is TGCGCCAGCAGCTTAGGAGACGTCTTCTACGAGCAGTACTTC.

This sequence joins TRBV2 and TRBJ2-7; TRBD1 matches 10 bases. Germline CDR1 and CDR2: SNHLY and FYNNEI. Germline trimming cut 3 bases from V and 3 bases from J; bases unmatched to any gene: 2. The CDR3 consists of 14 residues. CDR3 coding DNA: TGTGCCAGCAGTGATCGGGACAGGGGCTACGAGCAGTACTTC. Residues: CASSDRDRGYEQYF.